This TCR beta chain was obtained from a study of cytomegalovirus exposure and HLA in healthy donors. General observations from the study: TCR beta chain V- and J-gene trimming was linked, in a later analysis, to a missense variant in DCLRE1C. Altogether, 160 or so TCR beta chains were recorded as cytomegalovirus-associated.

This clone was seen only once. Its antigen is currently unknown. The germline V gene encodes CDR1 GTSNPN and CDR2 SVGIG (reference sequence). CDR3 length equals 14 residues. The germline V and J ends were trimmed by 0 bases and 10 bases, with 17 bases remaining between them. The PCR was carried out with 60 Vbeta primers and 13 Jbeta primers. Original processing methods: Later work found 65 million to 90 million unique TCR beta chains, with some 11 million shared. Clones were sequenced by immunoSEQ multiplex PCR, and TCRdb holds only the in-frame ones, with some missing. D and trimming were read from the DNA, whereas the V and J calls and clone size are those reported in that table. This table holds 150,000 to 200,000 clones, over 75% found once.

The material sequenced was PBMCs. The sequence derives from a woman in her twenties or thirties in good health and CMV-seronegative. The genes are TRBV30 and TRBJ2-3; D gene ambiguous. CDR3 DNA: TGTGCCTGGAGTGTAGGAGACCCAAGAGGCCCGCAGTATTTT. Protein sequence: CAWSVGDPRGPQYF.